This is a list of T cell receptor beta chains from one sample in a study of blood T cell repertoires in COVID-19. The protocol was immunoSEQ multiplex PCR, while the TCRdb copy is restricted to in-frame clones and leaves out a portion. This table holds roughly 90,000 clones, roughly 80% found once. Sequences were obtained from peripheral blood. The receptor source for this set is a woman of 80 years or more with active or convalescent COVID-19. Both conserved end residues are part of each CDR3. The D gene is left open where the match is weak. For some rows the clone size is stated as once, few or many, or as a class when expanded; others skip it.

size	length	D	V	J	DNA	CDR3
.	14	.	TRBV7-9	TRBJ2-7	TGTGCCAGCAGCTTTGGTAGCGGTAGCCACGAGCAGTACTTC	CASSFGSGSHEQYF
.	13	TRBD1	TRBV2	TRBJ1-2	TGTGCCAGCAGTGCCGACAGGGGTGAAGGCTACACCTTC	CASSADRGEGYTF
.	14	TRBD2	TRBV7-3	TRBJ2-3	TGTGCCAGCAGCTTAGGCGGGAGTGCAGATACGCAGTATTTT	CASSLGGSADTQYF
few	14	.	TRBV18	TRBJ2-7	TGTGCCAGCTCACCAATCGAGGGAGACGGCGAGCAGTACTTC	CASSPIEGDGEQYF
few	15	.	TRBV19	TRBJ2-1	TGTGCCAGTAGTATTGGCGGTGGCTCCTACAATGAGCAGTTCTTC	CASSIGGGSYNEQFF
.	14	.	TRBV4-2	TRBJ2-5	TGTGCCAGCAGCCAAGATCTTTCCCAAGAGACCCAGTACTTC	CASSQDLSQETQYF
.	11	.	TRBV20-1	TRBJ2-7	TGCAGTGCTAGCGGGGTCTACGAGCAGTACTTC	CSASGVYEQYF
.	13	.	TRBV27	TRBJ1-2	TGTGCCAGCAGTTTTCGGGTCAACTATGGCTACACCTTC	CASSFRVNYGYTF
.	15	.	TRBV11-2	TRBJ2-1	TGTGCCAGCAGCTTAGGCCCCGCGGGCAACGATGAGCAGTTCTTC	CASSLGPAGNDEQFF
once	12	.	TRBV6-2/TRBV6-3	TRBJ2-7	TGTGCCAGCAGTAAGTGGGAGAACGAGCAGTACTTC	CASSKWENEQYF
.	15	.	TRBV6-5	TRBJ2-7	TGTGCCAGCAGTTACGGTGTGGACAGCTCCTACGAGCAGTACTTC	CASSYGVDSSYEQYF
.	11	.	TRBV10-3	TRBJ1-2	TGTGCCATCAGTGACAGGTTGGGCTACACCTTC	CAISDRLGYTF
.	14	.	TRBV7-2	TRBJ1-1	TGTGCCAGCAGCTTTAGCTGGACAGTGGTTGAAGCTTTCTTT	CASSFSWTVVEAFF
once	17	.	TRBV9	TRBJ2-3	TGTGCCAGCAGCGTAGCTCCTAGCAAGCGACGCACAGATACGCAGTATTTT	CASSVAPSKRRTDTQYF
.	17	.	TRBV11-3	TRBJ2-2	TGTGCCAGCAGCCATATAGGGACTTCATCGAACACCGGGGAGCTGTTTTTT	CASSHIGTSSNTGELFF
.	16	TRBD1	TRBV3-1/TRBV3-2	TRBJ1-2	TGTGCCAGCAGTCCGGGACAGGGATCGGTGAGCTATGGCTACACCTTC	CASSPGQGSVSYGYTF
.	16	TRBD1	TRBV5-5	TRBJ1-2	TGTGCCAGCAGCTTGGGACAGGGCGTATTCTCCTATGGCTACACCTTC	CASSLGQGVFSYGYTF
.	13	TRBD1	TRBV7-2	TRBJ2-7	TGTGCCAGCAGACTCCCTACAGGGGTTGAGCAGTACTTC	CASRLPTGVEQYF
few	11	.	TRBV6-5	TRBJ2-1	TGTGCCAGCAGGCTGATCAGGGAGCAGTTCTTC	CASRLIREQFF
.	15	TRBD1	TRBV11-1	TRBJ2-4	TGTGCCAGCAGCTCCATGACAGGGGGTCGTAACATTCAGTACTTC	CASSSMTGGRNIQYF
.	16	TRBD1	TRBV24-1	TRBJ2-7	TGTGCCACCAGCCCTCATCAGGACAGGGGGGATTACGAGCAGTACTTC	CATSPHQDRGDYEQYF
.	16	TRBD1	TRBV19	TRBJ2-1	TGTGCCAGTAGTAGACCGGGACAGGGTAGGAACAATGAGCAGTTCTTC	CASSRPGQGRNNEQFF
.	19	TRBD2	TRBV6-2/TRBV6-3	TRBJ2-1	TGTGCCAGCAGTTACTCGACCTTGACTAGCGGGAGAGGAAACAATGAGCAGTTCTTC	CASSYSTLTSGRGNNEQFF